Listed below are T cell receptor beta chains from one sample, sequenced in a study of blood T cell repertoires in COVID-19. Some clones are missing from TCRdb's copy, which holds only in-frame ones; the method was immunoSEQ multiplex PCR. The profile shows 400,000 or so clones, about 89% of them singletons. The sequencing input was peripheral blood. Every receptor here comes from a woman aged 40-49 years with COVID-19, enrolled during active disease. Each CDR3 is given with its conserved first and last residue. D genes are given only for firm matches. Some rows mark clone size as missing; the rest say once, few, many or name a class of expanded clone.

V gene: TRBV10-3; J gene: TRBJ2-7; clone size: .; D gene: .; CDR3 DNA: TGTGCCATCAGCGCCGGGACGGGGGTCTACGAGCAGTACTTC; CDR3 protein: CAISAGTGVYEQYF
V gene: TRBV6-5; J gene: TRBJ1-2; clone size: .; D gene: .; CDR3 DNA: TGTGCCAGCAGGGAGGGTGGGCGAGGCTACACCTTC; CDR3 protein: CASREGGRGYTF
V gene: TRBV5-1; J gene: TRBJ2-7; clone size: .; D gene: .; CDR3 DNA: TGCGCCAGCAGCTTGCCTCGCGGGTCGGGCGATTACGAGCAGTACTTC; CDR3 protein: CASSLPRGSGDYEQYF
V gene: TRBV7-2; J gene: TRBJ1-1; clone size: few; D gene: TRBD1; CDR3 DNA: TGTGCCAGCAGCTTAGCGGGACAGGGTTCGTCTGAAGCTTTCTTT; CDR3 protein: CASSLAGQGSSEAFF
V gene: TRBV19; J gene: TRBJ2-1; clone size: .; D gene: TRBD2; CDR3 DNA: TGTGCCAGTAGGGACCTAGCGGGATCTTGGTATGAGCAGTTCTTC; CDR3 protein: CASRDLAGSWYEQFF
V gene: TRBV9; J gene: TRBJ1-1; clone size: .; D gene: TRBD1; CDR3 DNA: TGTGCCAGCAGCGTGGTGACAGGGGAACTAGGCACTGAAGCTTTCTTT; CDR3 protein: CASSVVTGELGTEAFF
V gene: TRBV15; J gene: TRBJ1-2; clone size: .; D gene: .; CDR3 DNA: TGTGCCACCAGCATCGCCGCGGGATTTGACTATGGCTACACCTTC; CDR3 protein: CATSIAAGFDYGYTF
V gene: TRBV6-2/TRBV6-3; J gene: TRBJ1-2; clone size: .; D gene: .; CDR3 DNA: TGTGCCAGCAGTTACTCTTCGGGGAACCCCTATGGCTACACCTTC; CDR3 protein: CASSYSSGNPYGYTF
V gene: TRBV6-6; J gene: TRBJ2-1; clone size: once; D gene: .; CDR3 DNA: TGTGCCAGCAGCGGAACAGGGCTAGCGGTATACAATGAGCAGTTCTTC; CDR3 protein: CASSGTGLAVYNEQFF
V gene: TRBV7-2; J gene: TRBJ2-1; clone size: .; D gene: TRBD2; CDR3 DNA: TGTGCCAGCAGCTTCGGGCCTCTGGTAGCGGGAGGGCCTCGGAATGAGCAGTTCTTC; CDR3 protein: CASSFGPLVAGGPRNEQFF
V gene: TRBV19; J gene: TRBJ1-1; clone size: .; D gene: .; CDR3 DNA: TGTGCCAGTAGTTGGCAGAACACTGAAGCTTTCTTT; CDR3 protein: CASSWQNTEAFF
V gene: TRBV9; J gene: TRBJ1-1; clone size: .; D gene: TRBD1; CDR3 DNA: TGTGCCAGCAGCCGAAGACAGGGGGCTGACACTGAAGCTTTCTTT; CDR3 protein: CASSRRQGADTEAFF
V gene: TRBV27; J gene: TRBJ2-5; clone size: .; D gene: TRBD1; CDR3 DNA: TGTGCCAGCAGTTTTACCGGGACAGCTCAAGAGACCCAGTACTTC; CDR3 protein: CASSFTGTAQETQYF
V gene: TRBV19; J gene: TRBJ2-2; clone size: once; D gene: TRBD2; CDR3 DNA: TGTGCCAGTTTCCCGGGACTAGCATCCGGGGAGCTGTTTTTT; CDR3 protein: CASFPGLASGELFF
V gene: TRBV7-9; J gene: TRBJ1-3; clone size: .; D gene: TRBD1; CDR3 DNA: TGTGCCAGCATCCGGGACAGTCTTCTCGGAAACACCATATATTTT; CDR3 protein: CASIRDSLLGNTIYF
V gene: TRBV5-1; J gene: TRBJ1-1; clone size: .; D gene: .; CDR3 DNA: TGCGCCAGCAGCCTCCTTGGTCTCGCGTTGAACACTGAAGCTTTCTTT; CDR3 protein: CASSLLGLALNTEAFF
V gene: TRBV30; J gene: TRBJ1-1; clone size: .; D gene: .; CDR3 DNA: TGTGCCTGGAGTGTTAGGGGCAGGGGGAACACTGAAGCTTTCTTT; CDR3 protein: CAWSVRGRGNTEAFF
V gene: TRBV7-2; J gene: TRBJ1-5; clone size: .; D gene: .; CDR3 DNA: TGTGCCAGCAGCTTAGCAGGCAGGGCTAGTCAGCCCCAGCATTTT; CDR3 protein: CASSLAGRASQPQHF
V gene: TRBV5-1; J gene: TRBJ2-1; clone size: .; D gene: TRBD2; CDR3 DNA: TGCGCCAGCAGCATCCGGACTAGCGGGAGGGCCGAGCAGTTCTTC; CDR3 protein: CASSIRTSGRAEQFF
V gene: TRBV19; J gene: TRBJ1-1; clone size: .; D gene: TRBD1; CDR3 DNA: TGTGCCAGTAGGTTTACAGGGGATACTGAAGCTTTCTTT; CDR3 protein: CASRFTGDTEAFF
V gene: TRBV11-2; J gene: TRBJ2-1; clone size: .; D gene: TRBD1; CDR3 DNA: TGTGCCAGCAGCTTAGCCTGGACAGGGACCCCTTACAATGAGCAGTTCTTC; CDR3 protein: CASSLAWTGTPYNEQFF
V gene: TRBV4-1; J gene: TRBJ1-5; clone size: .; D gene: .; CDR3 DNA: TGCGCCAGCAGCCAAATCGTGGGGGGTTCCAATAGCAATCAGCCCCAGCATTTT; CDR3 protein: CASSQIVGGSNSNQPQHF
V gene: TRBV2; J gene: TRBJ1-1; clone size: .; D gene: TRBD1; CDR3 DNA: TGTGCCAGCAGTCTTCAGGGGGCCCACACTGAAGCTTTCTTT; CDR3 protein: CASSLQGAHTEAFF
V gene: TRBV9; J gene: TRBJ2-3; clone size: .; D gene: TRBD1; CDR3 DNA: TGTGCCAGCAGCGTGGGACAGGGGACCACAGATACGCAGTATTTT; CDR3 protein: CASSVGQGTTDTQYF
V gene: TRBV7-9; J gene: TRBJ1-3; clone size: once; D gene: TRBD1; CDR3 DNA: TGTGCCAGCAGCGTACAGACAGGGGAATCTGGAAACACCATATATTTT; CDR3 protein: CASSVQTGESGNTIYF
V gene: TRBV7-9; J gene: TRBJ2-2; clone size: .; D gene: TRBD2; CDR3 DNA: TGTGCCAGCAGCGCCACTAGCGGGGGGCAACCGACCGGGGAGCTGTTTTTT; CDR3 protein: CASSATSGGQPTGELFF
V gene: TRBV5-1; J gene: TRBJ1-4; clone size: once; D gene: TRBD1; CDR3 DNA: TGCGCCAGCAGCTCGACAGGGCCCGGTAATGCTAATGAAAAACTGTTTTTT; CDR3 protein: CASSSTGPGNANEKLFF
V gene: TRBV7-9; J gene: TRBJ1-1; clone size: .; D gene: .; CDR3 DNA: TGTGCCAGCAGCTTCGGGGGATGGGCTGAAGCTTTCTTT; CDR3 protein: CASSFGGWAEAFF
V gene: TRBV7-9; J gene: TRBJ1-1; clone size: .; D gene: .; CDR3 DNA: TGTGCCAGCAGCACCGGACAGTCCATGAACACTGAAGCTTTCTTT; CDR3 protein: CASSTGQSMNTEAFF
V gene: TRBV9; J gene: TRBJ2-1; clone size: .; D gene: .; CDR3 DNA: TGTGCCAGCAGCGTAAGTACATACAATGAGCAGTTCTTC; CDR3 protein: CASSVSTYNEQFF
V gene: TRBV28; J gene: TRBJ1-5; clone size: .; D gene: .; CDR3 DNA: TGTGCCAGCAGCCACCTAAACGCGCAGCCCCAGCATTTT; CDR3 protein: CASSHLNAQPQHF
V gene: TRBV28; J gene: TRBJ1-4; clone size: .; D gene: .; CDR3 DNA: TGTGCCAGCAGTTTAAGCGCGGGTAACGAAAAACTGTTTTTT; CDR3 protein: CASSLSAGNEKLFF
V gene: TRBV7-9; J gene: TRBJ2-7; clone size: .; D gene: .; CDR3 DNA: TGTGCCAGCAGCCTGTGGCAGGGGTTGTACTCCTACGAGCAGTACTTC; CDR3 protein: CASSLWQGLYSYEQYF
V gene: TRBV5-1; J gene: TRBJ1-2; clone size: once; D gene: TRBD1; CDR3 DNA: TGCGCCAGCAGCCGTCGGGACAGGGGTAGGGACTACACCTTC; CDR3 protein: CASSRRDRGRDYTF
V gene: TRBV9; J gene: TRBJ1-6; clone size: .; D gene: .; CDR3 DNA: TGTGCCAGCAGCGTAGCACGAGATTCACCCCTCCACTTT; CDR3 protein: CASSVARDSPLHF
V gene: TRBV29-1; J gene: TRBJ1-2; clone size: .; D gene: .; CDR3 DNA: TGCAGCGTTGAAGGGGGGGAGGTTGAGAGGTATGGCTACACCTTC; CDR3 protein: CSVEGGEVERYGYTF
V gene: TRBV19; J gene: TRBJ1-5; clone size: .; D gene: .; CDR3 DNA: TGTGCCAGTAGTGCCCGCGTTGGGGCTTCGTGGAGTCAGCCCCAGCATTTT; CDR3 protein: CASSARVGASWSQPQHF
V gene: TRBV19; J gene: TRBJ2-7; clone size: once; D gene: TRBD1; CDR3 DNA: TGTGCCAGCGGGACAGGGGGGTACGAGCAGTACTTC; CDR3 protein: CASGTGGYEQYF
V gene: TRBV6-5; J gene: TRBJ1-1; clone size: once; D gene: .; CDR3 DNA: TGTGCCAGCAGGCTAACAGGATTTAACACTGAAGCTTTCTTT; CDR3 protein: CASRLTGFNTEAFF
V gene: TRBV27; J gene: TRBJ1-3; clone size: .; D gene: .; CDR3 DNA: TGTGCCAGTATACAAGGAAACACCATATATTTT; CDR3 protein: CASIQGNTIYF
V gene: TRBV5-4; J gene: TRBJ1-2; clone size: .; D gene: .; CDR3 DNA: TGTGCCAGCACACTCCGGGGCTATGGCTACACCTTC; CDR3 protein: CASTLRGYGYTF
V gene: TRBV7-2; J gene: TRBJ1-2; clone size: .; D gene: .; CDR3 DNA: TGTGCCAGCAGCGCACCCCAGGGTGGGAGGGGCTACACCTTC; CDR3 protein: CASSAPQGGRGYTF
V gene: TRBV7-2; J gene: TRBJ2-2; clone size: .; D gene: .; CDR3 DNA: TGTGCCAGCAGCCCCCCCGGCACCGGGGAGCTGTTTTTT; CDR3 protein: CASSPPGTGELFF
V gene: TRBV30; J gene: TRBJ2-5; clone size: .; D gene: .; CDR3 DNA: TGTGCCTGGAGTGAACGGTTCCAAGAGACCCAGTACTTC; CDR3 protein: CAWSERFQETQYF
V gene: TRBV18; J gene: TRBJ1-1; clone size: .; D gene: .; CDR3 DNA: TGTGCCAGCTCACCACCGGGACGCACTTTCCGGGGGGGGACTGAAGCTTTCTTT; CDR3 protein: CASSPPGRTFRGGTEAFF
V gene: TRBV19; J gene: TRBJ1-1; clone size: many; D gene: .; CDR3 DNA: TGTGCCAGTAGTACCGGGAGGAACACTGAAGCTTTCTTT; CDR3 protein: CASSTGRNTEAFF
V gene: TRBV6-5; J gene: TRBJ2-2; clone size: .; D gene: TRBD2; CDR3 DNA: TGTGCCAGCAGCTTTGGGACTAGAGGCACCGGGGAGCTGTTTTTT; CDR3 protein: CASSFGTRGTGELFF